This is a list of T cell receptor beta chains from one sample in a study of CD8 T cells in ankylosing spondylitis. TCRdb itself ran the 5' RACE reads through MiXCR, one entry per CDR3 protein. The sample has more than 650,000 distinct CDR3 sequences, over 9.5% seen once; the top ten hold approximately 0.51%. Sample: blood, either unsorted or a sorted T cell fraction (not recorded which). The receptors here all came from a male donor with ankylosing spondylitis. Each CDR3 is given with its conserved first and last residue. D genes are given only for firm matches. Some rows mark clone size as missing; the rest say once, few, many or name a class of expanded clone.

v_gene	j_gene	abundance	d_gene	CDR3aa	CDR3nt
TRBV20-1	TRBJ2-3	many	-	CSARLGPVADTQYF	TGCAGTGCTAGATTGGGGCCTGTCGCTGATACGCAGTATTTT
TRBV5-1	TRBJ2-1	few	-	CASSWLQGDNEQFF	TGCGCCAGCAGCTGGTTACAGGGAGACAATGAGCAGTTCTTC
TRBV7-9	TRBJ1-1	few	TRBD1	CASSWRQGIAEAFF	TGTGCCAGCAGCTGGAGACAGGGAATTGCTGAAGCTTTCTTT
TRBV7-2	TRBJ1-4	few	-	CASSEGTQGSNEKLFF	TGTGCCAGCAGCGAAGGGACCCAGGGATCTAATGAAAAACTGTTTTTT
TRBV20-1	TRBJ1-3	-	-	CSAVEESGNTIYF	TGCAGTGCGGTCGAGGAGAGTGGAAACACCATATATTTT
TRBV6-5	TRBJ1-1	-	-	CASSSPMNTEAFF	TGTGCCAGCAGTTCCCCTATGAACACTGAAGCTTTCTTT
TRBV5-1	TRBJ1-4	-	TRBD1	CASTTDRAGNEKLFF	TGCGCCAGCACCACGGACAGGGCGGGAAATGAAAAACTGTTTTTT
TRBV13	TRBJ2-7	few	TRBD1	CASSFRDRRYEQYF	TGTGCCAGCAGCTTCAGGGACAGGCGGTACGAGCAGTACTTC
TRBV7-2	TRBJ2-5	-	-	CAGRGGPGETQYF	TGTGCGGGGAGAGGGGGGCCCGGGGAGACCCAGTACTTC
TRBV5-1	TRBJ2-7	-	-	CASSTGTASRNEQYF	TGCGCCAGCAGCACCGGGACGGCCAGTAGGAACGAGCAGTACTTC